Presented here are 10 T cell receptor beta chains from one specimen sequenced in a study of blood T cell repertoires in COVID-19. The method was immunoSEQ multiplex PCR; TCRdb's version includes in-frame clones alone and lacks a portion of them. This repertoire shows 200,000 to 300,000 clones, around 80% found once; its top ten account for approximately 30%. Sequenced sample: peripheral blood. Receptors were obtained from a middle-aged man with acute or convalescent COVID-19.

The genes are TRBV9 and TRBJ2-3; TRBD1 might be the D (5 bases). V lost 4 bases and J 6 bases, leaving 15 bases between the germline ends. Germline CDR1 SGDLS, CDR2 YYNGEE. CDR3 length: 14 residues. CDR3 protein: CASSPSSSGDTQYF. The CDR3 DNA follows: TGTGCCAGCAGCCCATCGTCCTCAGGGGATACGCAGTATTTT.

The V gene is TRBV7-8, the J gene TRBJ1-2; the D is unclear. The CDR3 totals 13 residues. The V and J ends lost 1 base and 4 bases respectively, with 7 bases between them. Per the germline V gene, CDR1 is SGHVS and CDR2 is FQNEAQ. The CDR3 sequence: CASSLETIYGYTF. CDR3 DNA sequence: TGTGCCAGCAGCTTAGAGACAATCTATGGCTACACCTTC.

The chain combines TRBV29-1 with TRBJ2-5; 10 bases align to TRBD1. V was pared by 6 bases and J by 4 bases, with 5 bases of the junction left unmatched. The germline CDR1 and CDR2 sequences are SQVTM and ANQGSEA. There are 13 residues in the CDR3. The CDR3 loop is CSVTDRGGETQYF. CDR3 bases: TGCAGCGTCACGGACAGGGGGGGAGAGACCCAGTACTTC.

The V gene is TRBV10-3, the J gene TRBJ2-4; 7 nucleotides line up with TRBD1. The CDR3 loop spans 16 amino acids. J was trimmed by 2 bases and V by 3 bases; bases with no gene match: 7. Germline V CDR1 and CDR2: ENHRY, SYGVKD. CDR3 sequence (DNA): TGTGCCATCAGTGATTCAGGGGGTCCTCCCAAAAACATTCAGTACTTC. Translation gives CAISDSGGPPKNIQYF.

The chain recombines TRBV18 with TRBJ1-2; unclear D gene. V was clipped by 2 bases and J by 2 bases, with 6 bases between them. The CDR3 loop spans 13 amino acids. Germline values: CDR1 KGHSH, CDR2 LQKENI. The CDR3, as DNA: TGTGCCAGCTCACCAGGCAAGAACTATGGCTACACCTTC. It specifies CASSPGKNYGYTF.

V and J are TRBV27 and TRBJ1-1; D perhaps matches TRBD1 (5 bases). The V end lost 3 bases, the J end lost 2 bases, and 25 bases lay between the germline ends. CDR1 and CDR2 from the germline V gene are MNHEY and SMNVEV (reference sequence). The CDR3 has 19 residues. The CDR3 bases are TGTGCCAGCAGTTTGACCCTTCTTGGGAAAGTGGGACTCAACACTGAAGCTTTCTTT. The encoded protein is CASSLTLLGKVGLNTEAFF.

CDR3 coding DNA: TGTGCCAGCAGCTTAGGACTAGCGGGAAGTAATAGTGAGCAGTTCTTC. Protein product: CASSLGLAGSNSEQFF. The rearrangement uses TRBV11-2 and TRBJ2-1, with 11 bases lining up with TRBD2. V trimming: 1 base; J trimming: 9 bases; junction bases outside the gene matches: 8. Germline CDR1 and CDR2: SGHAT and FQNNGV. This CDR3 has 16 amino acids.

This chain links TRBV30 with TRBJ1-4, with 9 bases aligning to TRBD1. Looked up from germline, CDR1 is GTSNPN and CDR2 is SVGIG (reference sequence). J was trimmed by 8 bases and V by 1 base; bases with no gene match: 8. The CDR3 has 15 residues. CDR3 loop: CAWSGSGTGNEKLFF. CDR3 in DNA: TGTGCCTGGAGTGGTTCCGGGACAGGGAACGAAAAACTGTTTTTT.

V is TRBV19 and J is TRBJ2-7, with D perhaps TRBD1 (6 bases). This CDR3 spans 14 amino acids. V lost 3 bases to trimming and J lost 4 bases, with 13 bases between them. Germline V CDR1 and CDR2: LNHDA, SQIVND (reference sequence). The CDR3 sequence: CASSIGRDKYEQYF. Written as DNA, the CDR3 is TGTGCCAGTAGTATTGGCAGGGACAAGTACGAGCAGTACTTC. The variable domain in full, with the rest retrieved from reference TRBV19 and TRBJ2-7, is DGGITQSPKYLFRKEGQNVTLSCEQNLNHDAMYWYRQDPGQGLRLIYYSQIVNDFQKGDIAEGYSVSREKKESFPLTVTSAQKNPTAFYLCASSIGRDKYEQYFGPGTRLTVT.

Of note for this clone: Other DNA sequences in the sample encode the same CDR3. V is TRBV7-2 and J is TRBJ1-3; weak D call: TRBD1 (5 bases). CDR3 length equals 14 residues. The germline V and J ends were trimmed by 6 bases and 1 base, with 10 bases remaining between them. The germline V gene has CDR1 SGHTA and CDR2 FQGNSA. The CDR3 sequence is CASSRRGSGNTIYF. The CDR3 DNA is TGTGCCAGCAGTAGACGGGGGTCTGGAAACACCATATATTTT. Complete variable domain (other parts from reference TRBV7-2 and TRBJ1-3): GAGVSQSPSNKVTEKGKDVELRCDPISGHTALYWYRQSLGQGLEFLIYFQGNSAPDKSGLPSDRFSAERTGGSVSTLTIQRTQQEDSAVYLCASSRRGSGNTIYFGEGSWLTVV.